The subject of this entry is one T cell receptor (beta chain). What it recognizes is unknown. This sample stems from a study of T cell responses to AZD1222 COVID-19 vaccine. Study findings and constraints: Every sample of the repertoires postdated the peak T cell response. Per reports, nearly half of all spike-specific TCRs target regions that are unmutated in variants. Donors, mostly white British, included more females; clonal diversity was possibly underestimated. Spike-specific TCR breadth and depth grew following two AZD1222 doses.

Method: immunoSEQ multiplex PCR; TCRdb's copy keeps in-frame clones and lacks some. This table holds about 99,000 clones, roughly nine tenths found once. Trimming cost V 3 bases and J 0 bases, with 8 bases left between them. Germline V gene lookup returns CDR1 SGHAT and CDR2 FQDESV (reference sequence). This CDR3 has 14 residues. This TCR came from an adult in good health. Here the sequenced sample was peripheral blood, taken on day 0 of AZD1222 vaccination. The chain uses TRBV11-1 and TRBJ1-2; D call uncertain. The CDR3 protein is CASSFTASNYGYTF. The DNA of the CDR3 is TGTGCCAGCAGCTTTACGGCTTCTAACTATGGCTACACCTTC.